The 8 T cell receptor beta chains reported below all come from one sample, sequenced in a study of T cell repertoires in cytomegalovirus infection. A single record per CDR3 protein comes from TCRdb applying MiXCR to the reads. The repertoire holds 450,000 to 550,000 distinct CDR3 sequences, with about 17% as singletons. Sequencing was carried out using CD8+ T cells from PBMCs. These receptor sequences come from a human donor in good health (CMV status not recorded). Some clones in this sample may be carry-over from other donors' samples.

This clonotype was counted ten times or more. The chain couples TRBV19 to TRBJ1-1; weak D call: TRBD1 (5 bases). The length of the CDR3 is 14 residues. Germline lookup yields CDR1 LNHDA and CDR2 SQIVND (reference sequence). V dropped 7 bases and J dropped 4 bases, with 16 bases sitting between them. CDR3: CASNWRGGGTEAFF. The CDR3 nucleotides are TGTGCCAGTAACTGGAGGGGCGGAGGCACTGAAGCTTTCTTT.

This clonotype appeared many times. The J gene is TRBJ2-7, the V gene TRBV11-2; the D is unclear. Between the trimmed V and J ends, which lost 0 bases and 2 bases, there was a span of 8 bases. Germline V gene lookup returns CDR1 SGHAT and CDR2 FQNNGV. This CDR3 is built from 14 residues. The CDR3 coding sequence is TGTGCCAGCAGCTTAGATGGCGGCCCCTACGAGCAGTACTTC. Residues: CASSLDGGPYEQYF. Together with reference TRBV11-2 and TRBJ2-7, the CDR3 gives the full variable domain: EAGVAQSPRYKIIEKRQSVAFWCNPISGHATLYWYQQILGQGPKLLIQFQNNGVVDDSQLPKDRFSAERLKGVDSTLKIQPAKLEDSAVYLCASSLDGGPYEQYFGPGTRLTVT.

Many counts were recorded for this clonotype. The gene calls are TRBV7-2 and TRBJ2-7, with unresolved D. This CDR3 is built from 17 residues. Trimming cost V 6 bases and J 0 bases, with 21 bases left between them. CDR1 SGHTA and CDR2 FQGNSA come from the germline V gene. The DNA for the CDR3 is TGTGCCAGCAGTTCTTTGGATCGCGGCGGTACCTCCTACGAGCAGTACTTC. This gives the protein CASSSLDRGGTSYEQYF.

This clonotype was counted ten times or more. J is TRBJ2-4 and V is TRBV20-1; D unresolved. Trimming cost V 3 bases and J 0 bases, with 9 bases left between them. The CDR3 sequence is 14 residues long. The germline CDR1 and CDR2 sequences are DFQATT and SNEGSKA (reference sequence). CDR3 DNA sequence: TGCAGTGCTAGGGACCGGATAGCCAAAAACATTCAGTACTTC. This translates into CSARDRIAKNIQYF.

This clonotype showed up many times. The DNA of the CDR3 is TGTGCCAGTACCGGGACAGGGGGCGTCTACACCTTC. This encodes CASTGTGGVYTF. The gene calls are TRBV2 and TRBJ1-2; 12 positions agree with TRBD1. In germline, CDR1 is SNHLY, CDR2 FYNNEI. This CDR3 has 12 amino acids. The J segment lost 10 bases and the V segment lost 9 bases, leaving 6 bases of the junction unmatched.

The V gene is TRBV20-1, the J gene TRBJ2-7, with 7 bases aligning to TRBD2. This CDR3 contains 15 residues. Losses at the gene ends were 1 base for V and 2 bases for J; bases not matched to a gene: 8. The V gene's germline CDR1 is DFQATT and CDR2 SNEGSKA (reference sequence). CDR3 bases: TGCAGTGCTAGAGTCATCGGGCTAGCGGCCTACGAGCAGTACTTC. Protein sequence: CSARVIGLAAYEQYF.

This clonotype turned up a few times. The rearrangement joins TRBV11-2 to TRBJ1-2; 7 bases match TRBD1. The CDR3 spans 16 residues. V lost 5 bases and J lost 4; bases outside the gene matches: 13. Germline lookup yields CDR1 SGHAT and CDR2 FQNNGV. The CDR3 DNA follows: TGTGCCAGCAGCCAACCCGGACAGGTTACCTTCTATGGCTACACCTTC. Its translation is CASSQPGQVTFYGYTF.

The chain recombines TRBV28 with TRBJ2-5; D is perhaps TRBD2 (6 bases). The CDR3 consists of 13 residues. CDR1 is MDHEN and CDR2 is SYDVKM in the germline V gene. The ends were cut back, 7 bases at V and 4 bases at J, with 13 bases in the middle. The chain's CDR3 is CASTLGGVETQYF. The CDR3 DNA follows: TGTGCCAGCACCTTGGGGGGAGTAGAGACCCAGTACTTC.